The rows below give T cell receptor beta chains drawn from one sample of a study of blood T cell repertoires in COVID-19. Measured with immunoSEQ multiplex PCR; TCRdb has only the in-frame clones, and not every one. The sample yields under 200,000 clones, roughly 90% seen once. Sequenced: PBMCs or T cells enriched from blood (not recorded which). These receptors came from a woman under 30 who had recovered from COVID-19. Each CDR3 is given with its conserved first and last residue. A D gene is named only where the DNA matches it firmly. Expanded clones get a size class; other rows say once, few or many, or leave the size out.

J gene	V gene	D gene	clone size	CDR3 protein	CDR3 DNA
TRBJ2-7	TRBV7-8	NA	few	CASSLRAALYEQYF	TGTGCCAGCAGCTTGCGCGCAGCGCTATACGAGCAGTACTTC
TRBJ1-1	TRBV19	NA	NA	CASTPGWKAEAFF	TGTGCCAGTACCCCCGGGTGGAAGGCTGAAGCTTTCTTT
TRBJ1-2	TRBV12-5	NA	NA	CASGKGDNGYTF	TGTGCTAGTGGTAAAGGGGATAATGGCTACACCTTC
TRBJ2-7	TRBV11-2	TRBD2	NA	CASKAGGPGEQYF	TGTGCCAGCAAAGCGGGGGGGCCGGGCGAGCAGTACTTC
TRBJ1-4	TRBV3-1/TRBV3-2	NA	NA	CASSQNRYGGSEKLFF	TGTGCCAGCAGCCAAAACAGGTATGGGGGGAGTGAAAAACTGTTTTTT
TRBJ2-7	TRBV6-2/TRBV6-3	NA	few	CASSYVGQGSKYF	NA
TRBJ2-7	TRBV5-4	NA	NA	CASSPGDWPYEQYF	TGTGCCAGCAGCCCCGGGGACTGGCCCTACGAGCAGTACTTC
TRBJ2-1	TRBV5-4	TRBD1	NA	CASSLAGQGAAEQFF	TGTGCCAGCAGCTTGGCGGGACAGGGGGCGGCTGAGCAGTTCTTC
TRBJ2-7	TRBV6-6	NA	NA	CASSKKTASYEQYF	TGTGCCAGCAGTAAAAAGACAGCCTCCTACGAGCAGTACTTC
TRBJ1-2	TRBV7-8	NA	NA	CASSLETGGGYTF	TGTGCCAGCAGCTTAGAGACAGGCGGAGGCTACACCTTC
TRBJ1-4	TRBV6-5	NA	few	CASSRTGGISEKLFF	TGTGCCAGCAGCCGAACCGGGGGGATTAGCGAAAAACTGTTTTTT
TRBJ1-2	TRBV27	TRBD1	NA	CASSTHTGGAEGYTF	TGTGCCAGCAGTACTCACACAGGGGGCGCGGAAGGCTACACCTTC
TRBJ2-3	TRBV25-1	NA	NA	CASSYGLDADTQYF	TGTGCCAGCAGTTATGGTCTAGATGCAGATACGCAGTATTTT
TRBJ2-7	TRBV7-6	TRBD2	NA	CASSRGTSGGYEQYF	TGTGCCAGCAGCAGAGGGACTAGCGGGGGGTACGAGCAGTACTTC
TRBJ2-3	TRBV27	TRBD1	NA	CASSFTGQHSTDTQYF	TGTGCCAGCAGTTTTACGGGACAGCATTCCACAGATACGCAGTATTTT
TRBJ2-7	TRBV12-3/TRBV12-4	NA	NA	CASSSTYEQYF	TGTGCCAGCAGTTCCACCTACGAGCAGTACTTC
TRBJ1-1	TRBV13	NA	NA	CASSPVGRGTEAFF	TGTGCCAGCAGCCCCGTGGGGCGCGGCACTGAAGCTTTCTTT
TRBJ1-2	TRBV11-2	NA	NA	CASSLDLNYGARGYTF	TGTGCCAGCAGCTTAGATTTAAATTATGGGGCGAGGGGCTACACCTTC
TRBJ1-2	TRBV5-5	TRBD1	many	CASSLGATGAGYTF	TGTGCCAGCAGCTTGGGGGCTACAGGGGCTGGCTACACCTTC
TRBJ1-5	TRBV10-3	TRBD1	NA	CAISDPIKQGVNQPQHF	TGTGCCATCAGTGACCCCATAAAACAGGGGGTCAATCAGCCCCAGCATTTT
TRBJ2-3	TRBV5-1	TRBD1	NA	CASSGTGGTDTQYF	TGCGCCAGCAGCGGGACAGGAGGCACAGATACGCAGTATTTT
TRBJ2-3	TRBV9	TRBD2	NA	CASSQVGTSLTDTQYF	TGTGCCAGCAGCCAGGTGGGGACTAGCCTCACAGATACGCAGTATTTT
TRBJ2-7	TRBV6-1	TRBD1	few	CASSVGGTPQSYEQYF	TGTGCCAGCAGTGTAGGGGGCACCCCCCAGTCCTACGAGCAGTACTTC
TRBJ2-1	TRBV6-5	NA	NA	CASSPQGYNEQFF	TGTGCCAGCAGTCCCCAGGGCTACAATGAGCAGTTCTTC
TRBJ1-1	TRBV29-1	NA	NA	CSFGWNTEAFF	TGCAGCTTCGGGTGGAACACTGAAGCTTTCTTT
TRBJ2-7	TRBV6-5	NA	NA	CASSYFAGDEQYF	TGTGCCAGCAGTTATTTCGCAGGGGACGAGCAGTACTTC
TRBJ2-7	TRBV30	TRBD1	NA	CAWRGQGYEQYF	TGTGCCTGGAGGGGACAGGGCTACGAGCAGTACTTC
TRBJ1-6	TRBV18	NA	NA	CASRRGLDSPLHF	TGTGCCAGCAGACGAGGCCTTGATTCACCCCTCCACTTT
TRBJ2-5	TRBV9	NA	NA	CASRGPGETQYF	TGTGCCAGCAGGGGGCCCGGAGAGACCCAGTACTTC
TRBJ1-2	TRBV2	NA	once	CASSVDSAGGYTF	TGTGCCAGCAGTGTTGACAGTGCTGGAGGCTACACCTTC
TRBJ2-7	TRBV6-5	TRBD1	NA	CASSYSYRGLYEQYF	TGTGCCAGCAGTTACTCCTACAGGGGGCTTTACGAGCAGTACTTC
TRBJ1-2	TRBV2	NA	NA	CAGGRRNLGGYGYTF	TGTGCCGGAGGACGCCGAAACCTAGGGGGCTATGGCTACACCTTC
TRBJ1-2	TRBV3-1/TRBV3-2	NA	NA	CASSQSNNYGYTF	TGTGCCAGCAGCCAATCCAATAACTATGGCTACACCTTC
TRBJ1-2	TRBV30	NA	NA	CAWRIRGGFYGYTF	TGTGCCTGGAGGATTCGAGGAGGATTTTATGGCTACACCTTC
TRBJ1-2	TRBV6-5	NA	once	CASTEVEGYGYTF	TGTGCCAGCACGGAGGTGGAGGGCTATGGCTACACCTTC
TRBJ1-2	TRBV6-5	NA	NA	CASSRDVSNYGYTF	TGTGCCAGCAGCCGCGATGTGAGCAACTATGGCTACACCTTC
TRBJ2-5	TRBV30	TRBD1	NA	CAWSATGVGTQYF	TGTGCCTGGAGTGCTACAGGGGTGGGGACCCAGTACTTC
TRBJ1-2	TRBV10-3	NA	few	CAISDWGGQNGYTF	TGTGCCATCAGTGATTGGGGGGGGCAGAATGGCTACACCTTC
TRBJ2-7	TRBV28	TRBD1	NA	CASRTGMPYEQYF	TGTGCCAGCAGGACAGGGATGCCCTACGAGCAGTACTTC
TRBJ2-2	TRBV28	TRBD2	NA	CASSVAGGLTGELFF	TGTGCCAGCAGCGTAGCGGGGGGGCTCACCGGGGAGCTGTTTTTT
TRBJ2-5	TRBV5-1	TRBD2	NA	CASSLRLAGVQETQYF	TGCGCCAGCAGCTTGAGGCTAGCGGGAGTCCAAGAGACCCAGTACTTC
TRBJ2-7	TRBV15	TRBD1	NA	CATRPGQGKTYEQYF	TGTGCCACCAGACCGGGACAGGGAAAAACCTACGAGCAGTACTTC
TRBJ1-2	TRBV7-9	NA	NA	CASTREGPYGYTF	TGTGCCAGCACCCGAGAGGGTCCCTATGGCTACACCTTC
TRBJ1-1	TRBV19	TRBD1	NA	CGCAGTGVMDEAFF	TGTGGCTGCGCCGGGACAGGGGTAATGGATGAAGCTTTCTTT
TRBJ1-6	TRBV5-1	NA	NA	CASSLLGDSSYNSPLHF	TGCGCCAGCAGCTTGCTAGGGGATAGCTCCTATAATTCACCCCTCCACTTT
TRBJ1-1	TRBV27	NA	NA	CASSIRPDSGTEAFF	TGTGCCAGCAGTATAAGACCGGACAGTGGTACTGAAGCTTTCTTT
TRBJ2-7	TRBV12-3/TRBV12-4	TRBD1	NA	CASSGTGVYEQYF	TGTGCCAGCAGTGGGACAGGGGTCTACGAGCAGTACTTC
TRBJ2-2	TRBV2	TRBD2	NA	CASRNSGGRNTGELFF	TGTGCCAGCAGGAATAGCGGGGGCCGAAACACCGGGGAGCTGTTTTTT
TRBJ1-1	TRBV5-1	TRBD1	NA	CASSLIPGQVGMNTEAFF	TGCGCCAGCAGCTTGATACCGGGACAGGTGGGAATGAACACTGAAGCTTTCTTT
TRBJ2-1	TRBV7-2	TRBD2	NA	CASSLSSSGGRDEQFF	TGTGCCAGCAGCTTATCCTCTAGCGGGGGCAGGGATGAGCAGTTCTTC
TRBJ1-2	TRBV5-1	NA	once	CASSLNPGTNYGYTF	TGCGCCAGCAGCTTGAATCCGGGAACTAACTATGGCTACACCTTC
TRBJ1-1	TRBV3-1/TRBV3-2	TRBD1	few	CASRRQGVTEAFF	TGTGCCAGCAGACGACAGGGAGTGACTGAAGCTTTCTTT
TRBJ2-3	TRBV28	TRBD2	NA	CASSMLAGGPTDTQYF	TGTGCCAGCAGTATGCTAGCGGGGGGTCCCACAGATACGCAGTATTTT
TRBJ1-5	TRBV19	TRBD1	few	CASGVTGGNQPQHF	TGTGCCAGTGGGGTTACAGGGGGCAATCAGCCCCAGCATTTT
TRBJ1-2	TRBV28	NA	NA	CASRETAYGYTF	TGTGCCAGCAGGGAGACAGCTTATGGCTACACCTTC
TRBJ1-1	TRBV24-1	TRBD1	NA	CATSVDRALGTNTEAFF	TGTGCCACCAGTGTCGACAGGGCCTTAGGGACGAACACTGAAGCTTTCTTT
TRBJ2-1	TRBV27	TRBD2	NA	CASTRLAGGSSYNEQFF	TGTGCCAGCACCCGACTAGCGGGGGGTTCCTCCTACAATGAGCAGTTCTTC